The 24 T cell receptor beta chains presented below share a single source sample, sequenced in a study of cytomegalovirus exposure and HLA in healthy donors. Amplification used 60 Vbeta primers and 13 Jbeta primers. Produced via immunoSEQ multiplex PCR; TCRdb's table is partial and in-frame only. The sample has around 150,000 clones, more than 70% seen once. Sequencing was performed on PBMCs. These receptors were collected from a man aged 45-65 years in good health and CMV-seropositive.

The chain's CDR3 is CSVEELVAGGLDTQYF. Written as DNA, the CDR3 is TGCAGCGTTGAAGAGTTGGTAGCGGGAGGGCTAGATACGCAGTATTTT. V is TRBV29-1 and J is TRBJ2-3, with 11 bases lining up with TRBD2. V was pared by 0 bases and J by 5 bases, with 7 bases of the junction left unmatched. CDR3 size: 16 residues. The germline CDR1 and CDR2 sequences are SQVTM and ANQGSEA.

The genes are TRBV7-9 and TRBJ2-7, with 7 bases lining up with TRBD2. This CDR3 contains 12 residues. Germline-derived CDR1 and CDR2 are SEHNR and FQNEAQ (reference sequence). V was clipped by 4 bases and J by 6 bases; unmatched bases: 3. The CDR3 coding sequence is TGTGCCAGCAGCTGGGGGGGGACCGAGCAGTACTTC. The encoded protein is CASSWGGTEQYF.

The chain is built from TRBV7-2 and TRBJ1-6; a possible D gene is TRBD1 (5 bases). Per the germline V gene, CDR1 is SGHTA and CDR2 is FQGNSA. Trimming pared 9 bases from V and 7 bases from J, leaving 16 bases between. This CDR3 has 14 residues. CDR3 protein: CASGGSLGNSPLHF. CDR3 nucleotides: TGTGCCAGTGGGGGGTCCCTGGGGAATTCACCCCTCCACTTT.

The chain recombines TRBV7-2 with TRBJ1-1; D gene unclear. Germline values: CDR1 SGHTA, CDR2 FQGNSA. The CDR3 is made up of 15 amino acids. V dropped 3 bases and J dropped 0 bases, with 11 bases sitting between them. CDR3 region: CASSLAHNLNTEAFF. The CDR3 DNA follows: TGTGCCAGCAGCTTGGCCCACAACCTGAACACTGAAGCTTTCTTT.

The CDR3 spells CAIRGGGNTGELFF. The CDR3 nucleotides read TGTGCCATCAGGGGGGGAGGGAACACCGGGGAGCTGTTTTTT. V gene TRBV5-4 combines with J gene TRBJ2-2, with D possibly being TRBD1 or TRBD2 (7 bases each). CDR1 SGHNT and CDR2 YYREEE come from the germline V gene (reference sequence). The V end was cut by 9 bases, the J end by 1 base, with 13 bases between. The CDR3 is made up of 14 amino acids.

The chain has TRBV9 and TRBJ2-3, with 8 bases identical to TRBD2. The CDR3 sequence is 15 residues long. Losses at the gene ends were 3 bases for V and 4 bases for J; bases not matched to a gene: 7. The germline V gene has CDR1 SGDLS and CDR2 YYNGEE. The chain's CDR3 is CASSERLASADTQYF. DNA of the CDR3: TGTGCCAGCAGCGAGAGACTAGCGTCGGCAGATACGCAGTATTTT.

Only one count was recorded for this clone. The gene calls are TRBV16 and TRBJ2-1, with 14 bases fitting TRBD2. Germline trimming cut 4 bases from V and 10 bases from J; bases unmatched to any gene: 9. There are 16 residues in the CDR3. The germline V gene has CDR1 KGHSY and CDR2 FQNENV. CDR3 bases: TGTGCCAGCAGCCGCAGGGGGACTAGCGGGAGTAAGGAGCAGTTCTTC. Its translation is CASSRRGTSGSKEQFF.

CDR3 in DNA: TGTGCCAGTAGTTTGACGGCCTGGGGCTACAATCAGCCCCAGCATTTT. Its translation is CASSLTAWGYNQPQHF. The chain combines TRBV19 with TRBJ1-5; weak D call: TRBD1 (5 bases). Germline V lookup: CDR1 LNHDA, CDR2 SQIVND (reference sequence). This CDR3 region has 16 residues. Trimming pared 5 bases from V and 3 bases from J, leaving 17 bases between. Full variable domain (rest looked up from reference TRBV19 and TRBJ1-5): DGGITQSPKYLFRKEGQNVTLSCEQNLNHDAMYWYRQDPGQGLRLIYYSQIVNDFQKGDIAEGYSVSREKKESFPLTVTSAQKNPTAFYLCASSLTAWGYNQPQHFGDGTRLSIL.

The rearrangement links TRBV19 to TRBJ2-7; a weak D match, TRBD1 (6 bases). The CDR3 runs 15 residues. Looked up from germline, CDR1 is LNHDA and CDR2 is SQIVND (reference sequence). V lost 8 bases, J lost 5 bases, and 22 bases lay in between. CDR3 sequence: CASSGQRLPADEQYF. The CDR3 DNA follows: TGTGCCAGTTCGGGACAACGTCTGCCCGCGGACGAGCAGTACTTC.

The chain has TRBV7-9 and TRBJ2-3; weak D call: TRBD1 (6 bases). CDR1 and CDR2 (germline): SEHNR, FQNEAQ (reference sequence). The V end was cut by 1 base, the J end by 3 bases, with 11 bases between. CDR3 length: 15 residues. The CDR3 protein is CASSLGVGTTDTQYF. CDR3 bases: TGTGCCAGCAGCTTAGGAGTAGGGACAACAGATACGCAGTATTTT. Full variable domain (outside the CDR3, taken from reference TRBV7-9 and TRBJ2-3): DTGVSQNPRHKITKRGQNVTFRCDPISEHNRLYWYRQTLGQGPEFLTYFQNEAQLEKSRLLSDRFSAERPKGSFSTLEIQRTEQGDSAMYLCASSLGVGTTDTQYFGPGTRLTVL.

Worth noting for this clone: One junction end does not reproduce the germline sequence, and a read error may be involved. CDR3 DNA sequence: TGTTCCAGCAGCTCCAGGAAACAGGGGGGGAACACTGAAGCTTTCTTT. Translating it yields CSSSSRKQGGNTEAFF. V and J are TRBV7-9 and TRBJ1-1, with 8 bases that match TRBD1. The CDR3 covers 16 residues. Germline V CDR1 and CDR2: SEHNR, FQNEAQ (reference sequence).

J is TRBJ1-2 and V is TRBV2; tentatively, D is TRBD1 (6 bases). CDR3 length equals 13 residues. The V end lost 7 bases, the J end lost 4 bases, and 13 bases lay between the germline ends. Germline CDR1 is SNHLY and CDR2 is FYNNEI. The CDR3 loop is CASTSNRVYGYTF. The CDR3 region has the DNA TGTGCCAGCACCAGTAACAGGGTCTATGGCTACACCTTC.

This rearrangement joins TRBV5-8 to TRBJ2-7, with 8 bases that match TRBD1. The CDR3 runs 15 residues. The germline gives CDR1 SGHTS, CDR2 YDEGEE. V trimming: 4 bases; J trimming: 2 bases; junction bases outside the gene matches: 8. The CDR3 region is CASSPGTGPTYEQYF. As DNA, the CDR3 is TGTGCCAGCAGCCCAGGGACAGGACCTACCTACGAGCAGTACTTC.

This clone was seen more than once but under ten times. The chain employs TRBV19 and TRBJ1-4; D uncertain. Germline V CDR1 and CDR2: LNHDA, SQIVND (reference sequence). V lost 0 bases and J 5 bases, leaving 10 bases between the germline ends. The length of the CDR3 is 15 residues. The CDR3 sequence: CASSIDNLSNEKLFF. In DNA form, the CDR3 reads TGTGCCAGTAGTATAGATAATCTCTCGAATGAAAAACTGTTTTTT.

This clone was observed a handful of times. The chain links TRBV6-4 to TRBJ1-1, with D tentatively TRBD1 (5 bases). This CDR3 comprises 15 residues. With 7 bases removed from V and 3 bases from J, the gap between germline ends came to 18 bases. Per germline, CDR1 MRHNA and CDR2 SNTAGT. CDR3 bases: TGTGCCAGCACCTTGGGGCCAGGGCGCTACACTGAAGCTTTCTTT. Translating gives CASTLGPGRYTEAFF.

The genes are TRBV7-8 and TRBJ2-1; TRBD2 matches 9 bases. The germline V gene has CDR1 SGHVS and CDR2 FQNEAQ. The CDR3 sequence is 14 residues long. Trimming at V came to 1 base and at J to 6 bases, leaving 1 base not matched to a gene. CDR3: CASSLGAGGNEQFF. CDR3 DNA sequence: TGTGCCAGCAGCTTAGGAGCGGGGGGCAATGAGCAGTTCTTC.

This clone was counted a single time. The rearrangement uses TRBV19 and TRBJ1-2; 7 bases align to TRBD1. J lost 8 bases, V lost 6 bases, and 9 bases had no gene match. CDR1 is LNHDA and CDR2 is SQIVND in the germline V gene (reference sequence). CDR3 length: 13 residues. As DNA, the CDR3 is TGTGCCAGTAGAAGAAGGGGGCGCAGAGGCTACACCTTC. Protein: CASRRRGRRGYTF.

The rearrangement joins TRBV6-1 to TRBJ2-1, with 10 bases aligning to TRBD2. V shed 2 bases, J shed 0 bases, and the junction held 10 bases outside the gene matches. The CDR3 extends over 19 amino acids. The germline V gene has CDR1 MNHNS and CDR2 SASEGT. The DNA for the CDR3 is TGTGCCAGCAGTGAAATCCTAGCGGGGGCCGCGTCCTCCTACAATGAGCAGTTCTTC. It yields the protein CASSEILAGAASSYNEQFF.

The genes are TRBV7-2 and TRBJ1-5; perhaps TRBD1 as D (5 bases). CDR1 is SGHTA and CDR2 is FQGNSA in the germline V gene. This CDR3 contains 15 residues. The V and J ends lost 5 bases and 3 bases respectively, with 14 bases between them. CDR3 protein: CASSTRRGINQPQHF. CDR3 DNA: TGTGCCAGCAGCACACGTCGGGGGATCAATCAGCCCCAGCATTTT.

This chain joins TRBV6-5 and TRBJ1-5; D gene uncertain. From germline, CDR1 is MNHEY and CDR2 SVGAGI. Trimming pared 6 bases from V and 4 bases from J, leaving 16 bases between. The CDR3 contains 15 residues. CDR3 DNA: TGTGCCAGCAGGGATAATAAACGGGGAAATCAGCCCCAGCATTTT. It codes for CASRDNKRGNQPQHF.

The V gene is TRBV11-3, the J gene TRBJ2-5; TRBD1 might be the D (6 bases). The CDR3 is 15 residues long. Germline lookup yields CDR1 SGHNT and CDR2 YENEEA. The V and J ends lost 3 bases and 4 bases respectively, with 15 bases between them. CDR3 amino acids: CASSFSTGNTETQYF. The CDR3 nucleotides are TGTGCCAGCAGCTTCTCAACAGGGAACACAGAGACCCAGTACTTC.

The chain has TRBV11-3 and TRBJ2-1; 11 positions agree with TRBD1. Germline-derived CDR1 and CDR2 are SGHNT and YENEEA. The CDR3 totals 17 residues. V trimming: 5 bases; J trimming: 4 bases; junction bases outside the gene matches: 10. CDR3 protein: CASSRRTGGAGYNEQFF. CDR3 coding DNA: TGTGCCAGCAGCCGGCGGACAGGGGGCGCTGGATACAATGAGCAGTTCTTC.

This clone was observed a few times. V usage is TRBV6-1 and J usage is TRBJ1-1, with TRBD1 as a possible D gene (5 bases). The CDR3 spans 13 residues. Trimming took off 7 bases at V and 1 base at J, with 10 bases between the two ends. Looked up from germline, CDR1 is MNHNS and CDR2 is SASEGT. The CDR3 DNA sequence: TGTGCCAGCACCAGGGCACAGAACACTGAAGCTTTCTTT. This codes for CASTRAQNTEAFF.

V usage is TRBV5-1 and J usage is TRBJ2-1; perhaps TRBD2 as D (5 bases). CDR1 is SGHRS and CDR2 is YFSETQ in the germline V gene. This CDR3 comprises 14 residues. Trimming removed 4 bases from V and 8 bases from J, with 16 bases in between. The CDR3 here is CASSSDLAIHEQFF. The CDR3 DNA is TGCGCCAGCAGCAGCGACCTAGCAATCCATGAGCAGTTCTTC. Drawing the rest from reference TRBV5-1 and TRBJ2-1, the complete variable domain is KAGVTQTPRYLIKTRGQQVTLSCSPISGHRSVSWYQQTPGQGLQFLFEYFSETQRNKGNFPGRFSGRQFSNSRSEMNVSTLELGDSALYLCASSSDLAIHEQFFGPGTRLTVL.